The present T cell receptor beta chain was sequenced within a study of blood T cell repertoires in COVID-19. Study background: In each case, the material was cDNA or gDNA derived from T cells, B-cell-depleted T cells, or PBMCs.

Everyone who took part was 18 to 89 years old, and they came from some 23 US areas. Each participant's cohort was designated according to participant-reported clinical history. The authors' processing: Estimation of nucleated cell counts relied on the amplification of reference gene primers. TCRdb's table, derived via immunoSEQ multiplex PCR, lists solely in-frame clones and lacks some. V and J calls and clone size are copied from that table; D and trimming were computed from the DNA. The data show a few hundred thousand clones, about 90% seen once. CDR1 and CDR2 from the germline V gene are ENHRY and SYGVKD. CDR3 length: 14 amino acids. V shed 6 bases and J 0 bases; nucleotides not matched to a gene: 4. This clone has only one observation.

Input material: PBMCs or T cells enriched from blood (not recorded which). The source is a woman in her 50s who had been exposed to COVID-19. The chain carries TRBV10-3 and TRBJ2-7, with 8 bases lining up with TRBD2. In DNA form, the CDR3 reads TGTGCCATCAGACGGGGGGGAGACTCCTACGAGCAGTACTTC. Encoded protein: CAIRRGGDSYEQYF.